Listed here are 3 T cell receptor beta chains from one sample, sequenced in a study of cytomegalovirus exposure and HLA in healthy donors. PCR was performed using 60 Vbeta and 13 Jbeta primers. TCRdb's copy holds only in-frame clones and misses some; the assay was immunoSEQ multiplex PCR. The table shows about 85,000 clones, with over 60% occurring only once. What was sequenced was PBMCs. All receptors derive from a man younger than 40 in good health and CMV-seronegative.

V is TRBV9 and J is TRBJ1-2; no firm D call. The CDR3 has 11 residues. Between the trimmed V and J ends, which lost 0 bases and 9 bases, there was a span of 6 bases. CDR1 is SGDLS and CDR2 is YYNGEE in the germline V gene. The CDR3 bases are TGTGCCAGCAGCGTAGACGGTAGCTACACCTTC. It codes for CASSVDGSYTF.

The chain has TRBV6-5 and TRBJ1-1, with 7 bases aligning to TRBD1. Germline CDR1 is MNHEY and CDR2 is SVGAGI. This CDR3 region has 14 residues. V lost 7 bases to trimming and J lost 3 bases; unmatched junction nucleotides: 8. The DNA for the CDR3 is TGTGCCAGCATGTACAGGGGTCGAGACACTGAAGCTTTCTTT. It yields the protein CASMYRGRDTEAFF.

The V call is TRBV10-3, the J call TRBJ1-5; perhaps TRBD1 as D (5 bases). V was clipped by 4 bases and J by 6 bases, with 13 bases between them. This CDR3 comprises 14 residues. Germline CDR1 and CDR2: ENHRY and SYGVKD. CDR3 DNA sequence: TGTGCCATCAGTGGGGGGGAGGCTGGTCAGCCCCAGCATTTT. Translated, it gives CAISGGEAGQPQHF.